This T cell receptor beta chain appears in the sequencing data of a study of blood T cell repertoires in COVID-19. Study-level information: Sources were T cells, B-cell-depleted T cells, or PBMCs; the material itself was cDNA or gDNA.

Per the study methods: Using reference gene primer amplification, nucleated cell counts were estimated. Assay: immunoSEQ multiplex PCR; the TCRdb copy retains only in-frame clones and omits some. The D gene and trimming were derived from the DNA, and the V and J assignments and clone size from that table. The sample contains 85,000 to 90,000 clones, more than 65% of which appear only once. Trimming cost V 0 bases and J 3 bases; bases outside gene matches: 4. CDR1 is MGHRA and CDR2 is YSYEKL in the germline V gene. The CDR3 runs 15 residues. This clone was detected once. The clonotype was recovered from a man between 65 and 85 years old with acute or convalescent COVID-19. Source material: peripheral blood. The J gene is TRBJ2-7, the V gene TRBV4-1, with TRBD1 matching over 8 bases. The CDR3 sequence: CASSQEPDRGYEQYV. Written as DNA, the CDR3 is TGCGCCAGCAGCCAAGAACCCGACAGGGGCTACGAGCAGTACGTC.